This is a list of T cell receptor beta chains from one sample in a study of blood T cell repertoires in COVID-19. The protocol was immunoSEQ multiplex PCR, while the TCRdb copy is restricted to in-frame clones and leaves out a portion. The sample has roughly 300,000 clones; 87% are singletons. Sequencing was done on a sample of peripheral blood. These receptor sequences come from a woman aged 50 to 60 who had recovered from COVID-19. Each CDR3 is given with its conserved first and last residue. The order of the fields is V gene, CDR3 length, D gene, clone size, J gene, CDR3 protein, CDR3 DNA. The D gene is left open where the match is weak. Rows may omit the clone size; those that give it use once, few, many or a size class.

TRBV7-6,16,TRBD1,once,TRBJ2-7,CASSLAYGRTGREQYF,TGTGCCAGCAGCTTAGCGTACGGAAGGACAGGGCGGGAGCAGTACTTC
TRBV27,15,TRBD1,.,TRBJ1-4,CASSPRDRGNEKLFF,TGTGCCAGCAGTCCCCGGGACAGGGGGAATGAAAAACTGTTTTTT
TRBV20-1,11,.,.,TRBJ1-1,CSAYFRPEAFF,TGCAGTGCTTATTTTCGTCCTGAAGCTTTCTTT
TRBV4-1,15,TRBD2,once,TRBJ2-3,CASAEGLAPGDTQYF,TGCGCCAGCGCAGAAGGACTAGCGCCGGGGGATACGCAGTATTTT
TRBV30,14,.,once,TRBJ2-3,CAWGGTVSTDTQYF,TGTGCCTGGGGGGGGACTGTTAGCACAGATACGCAGTATTTT
TRBV6-5,16,TRBD2,.,TRBJ2-7,CASSSDSGGLFYEQYF,TGTGCCAGCAGTTCCGATAGCGGGGGGCTTTTCTACGAGCAGTACTTC
TRBV9,16,TRBD2,.,TRBJ2-7,CASSPRLAGHSYEQYF,TGTGCCAGCAGCCCCCGTCTAGCGGGGCACTCCTACGAGCAGTACTTC
TRBV5-1,15,TRBD1,many,TRBJ2-1,CASSWDSTHGNEQFF,TGCGCCAGCAGCTGGGACAGCACACACGGCAATGAGCAGTTCTTC
TRBV6-2/TRBV6-3,15,TRBD2,.,TRBJ2-3,CASSNGGESTDTQYF,TGTGCCAGCAGTAACGGGGGGGAGAGCACAGATACGCAGTATTTT
TRBV9,15,.,.,TRBJ2-3,CASSVEDSLLDTQYF,TGTGCCAGCAGCGTAGAAGACAGTCTCCTAGATACGCAGTATTTT
TRBV3-1/TRBV3-2,17,.,.,TRBJ1-4,CASSQDPMTAGYEKLFF,TGTGCCAGCAGCCAAGATCCTATGACAGCGGGTTATGAAAAACTGTTTTTT
TRBV6-1,11,.,.,TRBJ1-4,CASSEGVTLFF,TGTGCCAGCAGTGAAGGAGTTACACTGTTTTTT
TRBV6-2/TRBV6-3,16,.,.,TRBJ2-1,CASSLLAPSSYNEQFF,TGTGCCAGCAGCCTTCTAGCGCCAAGCTCCTACAATGAGCAGTTCTTC
TRBV2,14,.,many,TRBJ2-7,CASSAVYGASEQYF,TGTGCCAGCAGTGCAGTGTATGGAGCGAGCGAGCAGTACTTC
TRBV19,14,TRBD1,.,TRBJ1-1,CASSPDRGLTEAFF,TGTGCCAGTAGTCCCGACAGGGGGCTGACTGAAGCTTTCTTT
TRBV6-5,14,.,.,TRBJ1-2,CASSQGRGGYGYTF,TGTGCCAGCTCACAGGGAAGGGGCGGCTATGGCTACACCTTC
TRBV29-1,15,TRBD1,.,TRBJ2-5,CSGRDSVFLEETQYF,TGCAGCGGCCGGGACAGCGTCTTCTTAGAAGAGACCCAGTACTTC
TRBV18,16,.,.,TRBJ2-3,CASSRSADSSTDTQYF,TGTGCCAGCTCAAGAAGCGCGGATTCGAGCACAGATACGCAGTATTTT
TRBV11-2,14,.,.,TRBJ1-3,CASGPDETGNTIYF,TGTGCCAGCGGCCCCGATGAAACTGGAAACACCATATATTTT
TRBV9,17,TRBD2,.,TRBJ2-1,CASSVEGLAGLYNEQFF,TGTGCCAGCAGCGTAGAAGGTCTAGCGGGTCTGTACAATGAGCAGTTCTTC
TRBV27,15,.,.,TRBJ1-5,CASSLSTGANQPQHF,TGTGCCAGCAGTCTCTCGACAGGAGCCAATCAGCCCCAGCATTTT
TRBV7-2,14,TRBD2,.,TRBJ2-5,CASSKGLALETQYF,TGTGCCAGCAGCAAGGGACTAGCGCTAGAGACCCAGTACTTC
TRBV28,12,.,.,TRBJ2-3,CASSPGWDTQYF,TGTGCCAGCAGCCCCGGGTGGGATACGCAGTATTTT
TRBV7-2,13,TRBD2,.,TRBJ2-1,CASSYGGGDEQFF,TGTGCCAGCAGCTACGGGGGAGGGGATGAGCAGTTCTTC
TRBV11-3,15,.,.,TRBJ2-3,CASSQGTSSTDTQYF,TGTGCCAGCAGTCAGGGGACCTCTAGCACAGATACGCAGTATTTT
TRBV5-1,16,TRBD1,.,TRBJ1-4,CASSSGQNHVYEKLFF,TGCGCCAGCAGCTCGGGACAGAACCACGTGTATGAAAAACTGTTTTTT
TRBV5-6,13,.,.,TRBJ2-7,CASSLAGRYEQYF,TGTGCCAGCAGCTTGGCGGGGAGGTACGAGCAGTACTTC
TRBV7-9,14,.,few,TRBJ2-7,CASSPQGVGGEQYF,TGTGCCAGCAGCCCCCAGGGTGTCGGCGGCGAGCAGTACTTC
TRBV7-6,15,.,.,TRBJ2-1,CASSRDFQRYNEQFF,TGTGCCAGCAGCCGAGACTTCCAAAGATACAATGAGCAGTTCTTC
TRBV18,15,.,.,TRBJ2-3,CASSSLAVGPDTQYF,TGTGCCAGCTCGTCCCTGGCGGTAGGCCCAGATACGCAGTATTTT
TRBV24-1,11,.,.,TRBJ2-5,CATSNLETQYF,TGTGCCACCAGTAATCTCGAGACCCAGTACTTC
TRBV19,11,.,few,TRBJ2-7,CASRGRNEQYF,TGTGCCAGTAGGGGCAGGAACGAGCAGTACTTC
TRBV7-9,14,TRBD1,.,TRBJ1-6,CASSQTGMSSPLHF,TGTGCCAGCAGCCAGACAGGGATGAGTTCACCCCTCCACTTT
TRBV2,11,.,.,TRBJ2-1,CASAADKKQFF,TGTGCCAGCGCGGCGGATAAGAAGCAGTTCTTC
TRBV5-1,12,.,.,TRBJ2-3,CASSPSSWPQYF,TGCGCCAGCAGCCCCTCATCATGGCCGCAGTATTTT
TRBV5-1,19,TRBD2,once,TRBJ2-7,CASSPVGRRTSGEDYEQYF,TGCGCCAGCAGCCCTGTTGGCAGGCGCACTAGCGGAGAAGACTACGAGCAGTACTTC
TRBV28,15,TRBD2,.,TRBJ2-7,CASSPRLAGAYEQYF,TGTGCCAGCAGTCCGCGACTAGCGGGCGCCTACGAGCAGTACTTC
TRBV5-1,15,TRBD1,.,TRBJ1-1,CASSLAGTGFAEAFF,TGCGCCAGCAGCTTGGCTGGGACAGGGTTCGCTGAAGCTTTCTTT
TRBV19,14,TRBD2,once,TRBJ2-7,CASSITSGGDEQYF,TGTGCCAGTAGTATTACTAGCGGGGGCGACGAGCAGTACTTC
TRBV7-2,14,.,.,TRBJ2-5,CASSLELLLETQYF,TGTGCCAGCAGCTTAGAACTCCTACTGGAGACCCAGTACTTC
TRBV19,17,.,.,TRBJ1-1,CASKRRLTANSYTEAFF,TGTGCCAGTAAAAGAAGACTTACCGCAAACTCTTACACTGAAGCTTTCTTT
TRBV9,15,.,.,TRBJ2-3,CASSPIGGVADTQYF,TGTGCCAGCAGCCCTATTGGCGGGGTTGCAGATACGCAGTATTTT
TRBV7-9,16,TRBD2,.,TRBJ2-1,CASSSPRGGGDNEQFF,TGTGCCAGCAGCTCGCCTCGGGGCGGGGGGGACAATGAGCAGTTCTTC
TRBV6-5,15,.,.,TRBJ1-1,CASSYSLQGNTEAFF,TGTGCCAGCAGTTACTCCTTGCAGGGCAACACTGAAGCTTTCTTT
TRBV3-1/TRBV3-2,12,.,.,TRBJ1-2,CASSHGGSGYTF,TGTGCCAGCAGCCATGGGGGCAGCGGCTACACCTTC
TRBV24-1,13,TRBD2,.,TRBJ2-1,CATRASGGNEQFF,TGTGCCACCAGAGCTAGCGGGGGGAATGAGCAGTTCTTC
TRBV7-9,13,.,.,TRBJ2-2,CASSEDFTGELFF,TGTGCCAGCAGCGAGGACTTCACCGGGGAGCTGTTTTTT
TRBV11-2,13,TRBD2,.,TRBJ2-7,CASSLHRGVSQYF,TGTGCCAGCAGTCTCCATCGGGGGGTGTCGCAGTACTTC
TRBV28,12,.,few,TRBJ1-5,CASMEGGQPQHF,TGTGCCAGCATGGAGGGCGGACAGCCCCAGCATTTT
TRBV29-1,13,.,.,TRBJ2-3,CSVDTPGTDTQYF,TGCAGCGTCGATACCCCAGGCACAGATACGCAGTATTTT